Below are 12 T cell receptor beta chains sequenced from a single sample in a study of T-cell reconstitution after alpha-beta-depleted transplantation in children. Researchers prepared the TCRbeta library using unique molecular identifiers, the study reports. In TCRdb, the PCR reads were re-called with MiXCR into one record per CDR3 protein. The sample lists about 980,000 distinct CDR3 sequences, around 30% seen once, with around 30% in the top ten. Specimen: PBMCs, mostly from graft donor cells, collected 360 days after TCRalphabeta/CD19-depleted stem cell transplant. Receptor source: a boy under two years old who had a stem cell transplant for SCID, so the T cells may come from the graft donor.

This chain joins TRBV19 and TRBJ2-3; TRBD2 is a possible D gene (6 bases). Germline V gene sequence: CDR1 LNHDA, CDR2 SQIVND (reference sequence). CDR3 length: 16 residues. Trimming removed 6 bases from V and 2 bases from J, with 18 bases in between. This chain's CDR3 is CASRTLGGVDTDTQYF. For the CDR3, the DNA is TGTGCCAGTAGGACCCTCGGGGGTGTGGACACAGATACGCAGTATTTT.

The rearrangement links TRBV5-5 to TRBJ2-3; 11 bases are a match to TRBD2. This CDR3 is built from 17 residues. Germline V gene sequence: CDR1 SGHKS, CDR2 YYEKEE (reference sequence). The V and J ends lost 4 bases and 2 bases, in that order; junction bases with no gene match: 9. The CDR3 DNA reads TGTGCCAGCAGCCCCGGGACTAGCGGACTTCCCACAGATACGCAGTATTTT. Residues: CASSPGTSGLPTDTQYF.

The chain uses TRBV5-1 and TRBJ2-1; D ambiguous. The CDR3 totals 16 residues. Germline V gene sequence: CDR1 SGHRS, CDR2 YFSETQ. Trimming shortened V by 0 bases and J by 0 bases, and 10 bases separated the two germline ends. For the CDR3, the DNA is TGCGCCAGCAGCTTGGTAGGGTCAGTCTCCTACAATGAGCAGTTCTTC. Its translation: CASSLVGSVSYNEQFF.

This clonotype was detected only a few times. The V and J genes are TRBV16 and TRBJ1-5; TRBD1 might be the D (5 bases). V was pared by 9 bases and J by 4 bases, with 10 bases between. Germline CDR1 KGHSY, CDR2 FQNENV. The CDR3 has 12 amino acids. Written as DNA, the CDR3 is TGTGCCAGTGCAAGGGGTAATCAGCCCCAGCATTTT. Encoded protein: CASARGNQPQHF.

This clonotype showed up just a few times. V is TRBV5-1 and J is TRBJ2-7, with D uncertain. CDR1 SGHRS and CDR2 YFSETQ come from the germline V gene. Trimming shortened V by 2 bases and J by 3 bases, and 15 bases separated the two germline ends. The length of the CDR3 is 15 residues. CDR3: CASSFSIPTNYEQYF. DNA for the CDR3: TGCGCCAGCAGCTTTAGTATTCCCACTAACTACGAGCAGTACTTC.

This chain connects TRBV9 to TRBJ2-5, with TRBD2 matching over 7 bases. This CDR3 comprises 16 residues. Germline V gives CDR1 SGDLS, CDR2 YYNGEE. The V segment lost 4 bases and the J segment 5 bases; nucleotides outside the gene matches: 14. The CDR3, as DNA: TGTGCCAGCAGCCCCGAGGGAGGGCTTCTCCACGAGACCCAGTACTTC. Translating gives CASSPEGGLLHETQYF.

This chain links TRBV7-2 with TRBJ2-5; tentatively, D is TRBD2 (5 bases). Germline V gives CDR1 SGHTA, CDR2 FQGNSA. This CDR3 contains 15 residues. Trimming pared 0 bases from V and 3 bases from J, leaving 11 bases between. The CDR3 DNA is TGTGCCAGCAGCTTAGCGGTGACGGGGAAAGAGACCCAGTACTTC. This gives the protein CASSLAVTGKETQYF.

The genes are TRBV12-3 or TRBV12-4 and TRBJ2-1; the D gene is possibly TRBD2 (6 bases). V lost 5 bases and J lost 3, with 17 bases in between. The CDR3 consists of 16 residues. This chain's CDR3 is CASSLLGGVYYNEQFF. In DNA form, the CDR3 reads TGTGCCAGCAGTCTCCTGGGCGGGGTCTACTACAATGAGCAGTTCTTC.

The chain employs TRBV5-1 and TRBJ1-6; D might be TRBD1 (5 bases). Trimming took off 0 bases at V and 9 bases at J, with 16 bases between the two ends. The CDR3 extends over 16 amino acids. CDR1 is SGHRS, CDR2 YFSETQ, per germline. The CDR3 is CASSLGVGQGGSPLHF. CDR3 sequence (DNA): TGCGCCAGCAGCTTGGGAGTAGGGCAGGGAGGTTCACCCCTCCACTTT.

The genes are TRBV3-1 and TRBJ2-7, with 10 bases aligning to TRBD2. This CDR3 region has 16 residues. V dropped 0 bases and J dropped 4; count of bases not matched to a gene: 6. The germline gives CDR1 LGHDT, CDR2 YNNKEL (reference sequence). The CDR3 protein is CASSQDRLAGDYEQYF. CDR3 sequence (DNA): TGTGCCAGCAGCCAAGATCGGCTAGCGGGGGATTACGAGCAGTACTTC.

CDR3 DNA sequence: TGTGCCAGCTCACCGGACAGGGCGCGAGGAAACACCATATATTTT. Protein product: CASSPDRARGNTIYF. The chain links TRBV18 to TRBJ1-3, with TRBD1 identical over 8 bases. The V gene's germline CDR1 is KGHSH and CDR2 LQKENI. The CDR3 totals 15 residues. Losses at the gene ends were 3 bases for V and 4 bases for J; bases not matched to a gene: 5.

This chain uses TRBV4-1 with TRBJ2-1; D is perhaps TRBD2 (5 bases). Germline CDR1 reads MGHRA; CDR2 reads YSYEKL. The CDR3 contains 16 residues. V was clipped by 1 base and J by 5 bases, with 15 bases between them. The CDR3 region is CASSQGLRATNNEQFF. Here the CDR3 DNA reads TGCGCCAGCAGCCAAGGGTTGCGGGCGACTAACAATGAGCAGTTCTTC.